One T cell receptor beta chain is described in this entry. The antigen is not known. Primers for the PCR totalled 60 Vbeta and 13 Jbeta. TCRdb's table, derived via immunoSEQ multiplex PCR, lists solely in-frame clones and lacks some. The table includes 150,000 or so clones, under 70% detected once. The data were obtained in a study of cytomegalovirus exposure and HLA in healthy donors. Overall study findings and caveats: Cytomegalovirus-associated TCR beta chains were listed, numbering some 150.

Trimming cost V 3 bases and J 8 bases; bases outside gene matches: 4. The CDR3 spans 14 residues. Germline V gene sequence: CDR1 GTSNPN, CDR2 SVGIG (reference sequence). Sequenced material: PBMCs. The clonotype comes from a young man in good health and CMV-seropositive. The chain couples TRBV30 to TRBJ2-1; 13 nucleotides match TRBD2. CDR3 coding DNA: TGTGCCTGGAGACTAGCGGGAGGGCCTTATGAGCAGTTCTTC. Encoded protein: CAWRLAGGPYEQFF.